This T cell receptor beta chain emerged from a study of blood T cell repertoires in COVID-19. As for the study in general: Acute and convalescent COVID-19 specimens originated in the United States, Italy and Spain. Nucleic acid was either cDNA or gDNA, and it came from T cells, B-cell-depleted T cells, or PBMCs.

Libraries were prepared by immunoSEQ multiplex PCR; TCRdb keeps only in-frame clonotypes and omits some of them. The table records 150,000 to 200,000 clones, 80% to 90% of them present only once. V lost 4 bases to trimming and J lost 4 bases; unmatched junction nucleotides: 8. The CDR3 consists of 15 residues. In germline, CDR1 is SGHDT, CDR2 YYEEEE. V gene TRBV5-6 combines with J gene TRBJ2-3; 8 bases line up with TRBD2. Source material: peripheral blood. This receptor was taken from a woman younger than 35 who had recovered from COVID-19. The chain's CDR3 is CASSPTLTSADTQYF. As DNA, the CDR3 is TGTGCCAGCAGCCCCACCCTGACTAGCGCAGATACGCAGTATTTT. Together with reference TRBV5-6 and TRBJ2-3, the CDR3 gives the full variable domain: DAGVTQSPTHLIKTRGQQVTLRCSPKSGHDTVSWYQQALGQGPQFIFQYYEEEERQRGNFPDRFSGHQFPNYSSELNVNALLLGDSALYLCASSPTLTSADTQYFGPGTRLTVL.